Listed here is a single T cell receptor beta chain. Its antigen is unidentified. Time point indicated: pre-treatment baseline. At 12 weeks after first infusion, RECIST 1.1 defined response for most patients. The record originates from a study of blood T cell dynamics during melanoma immunotherapy. On the study more broadly: Patients with metastatic melanoma got pembrolizumab or nivolumab-ipilimumab as first-line care.

Points from the study as a whole: Cell-free DNA CDR3 sequences most resembled the immune-effector CD8+ subset, which was also most clonal.

TCRdb's copy holds only in-frame clones and misses some; the assay was immunoSEQ multiplex PCR. The table includes some 13,000 clones, about 91% detected once. CDR1 is MGHRA and CDR2 is YSYEKL in the germline V gene. V was cut by 0 bases and J by 4 bases, with 13 bases left in between. CDR3 length equals 16 residues. The sequence derives from a human donor with melanoma. The chain links TRBV4-1 to TRBJ2-1, with D possibly called TRBD1 or TRBD2 (5 bases each). The material sequenced was effector memory CD8+ T cells from blood, taken from a patient treated with checkpoint blockade. The CDR3 reads CASSQDVWDGYNEQFF. The CDR3 DNA reads as TGCGCCAGCAGCCAAGATGTATGGGACGGTTACAATGAGCAGTTCTTC.